The T cell receptor (beta chain) under discussion was sequenced for a study of cytomegalovirus exposure and HLA in healthy donors. Whole-study findings and limits: Several of the most significant clusters appeared, in a later analysis, to be linked to common viral pathogens. In presence/absence analyses, roughly uniform sequencing depth across donors was assumed. Cytomegalovirus association was listed for about 160 TCR beta chains.

V gave up 2 bases and J gave up 3 bases, with 16 bases separating them. Looked up from germline, CDR1 is WSHSY and CDR2 is SAAADI. The CDR3 has 16 residues. The PCR ran on 60 Vbeta and 13 Jbeta primers. TCRdb's copy holds only in-frame clones and misses some; the assay was immunoSEQ multiplex PCR. Of about 190,000 clones listed, roughly 86% are singletons. In its sample, this clone was seen once. Its antigen remains unknown. The sample comprised PBMCs. This clonotype originated in a man aged 40-49 years in good health and CMV-seropositive. V usage is TRBV10-2 and J usage is TRBJ1-2; a possible D gene is TRBD1 (6 bases). CDR3 sequence: CASSERKTGGDYGYTF. CDR3 DNA sequence: TGCGCCAGCAGTGAGAGGAAGACAGGAGGCGACTATGGCTACACCTTC.